This TCR beta chain derives from a study of T cell clonality in common variable immunodeficiency. Donors gave roughly 5 to 8 ml heparinized peripheral whole blood. Repertoires were generated with immunoSEQ multiplex PCR, while TCRdb's copy carries only in-frame clones and drops some. The record shows under 65,000 clones for this sample, with no singletons present. Germline lookup yields CDR1 SGHAT and CDR2 FQNNGV. The CDR3 sequence is 15 residues long. With 2 bases removed from V and 0 bases from J, the gap between germline ends came to 10 bases. In its sample, this clone was seen a few times. The read finishes 3 residues shy of the CDR3 end, and the germline J gene is used to complete it.

The specimen was peripheral blood mononuclear cells. V gene TRBV11-2 combines with J gene TRBJ1-1; no firm D call. The clonotype comes from a person aged 18 to 75 in good health. CDR3 DNA, as far as it was read: TGTGCCAGCAGCTTAAGCGGCAGAATGAACACTGAA. Translating it yields CASSLSGRMNTE. From start to end, the CDR3 is CASSLSGRMNTEAFF.